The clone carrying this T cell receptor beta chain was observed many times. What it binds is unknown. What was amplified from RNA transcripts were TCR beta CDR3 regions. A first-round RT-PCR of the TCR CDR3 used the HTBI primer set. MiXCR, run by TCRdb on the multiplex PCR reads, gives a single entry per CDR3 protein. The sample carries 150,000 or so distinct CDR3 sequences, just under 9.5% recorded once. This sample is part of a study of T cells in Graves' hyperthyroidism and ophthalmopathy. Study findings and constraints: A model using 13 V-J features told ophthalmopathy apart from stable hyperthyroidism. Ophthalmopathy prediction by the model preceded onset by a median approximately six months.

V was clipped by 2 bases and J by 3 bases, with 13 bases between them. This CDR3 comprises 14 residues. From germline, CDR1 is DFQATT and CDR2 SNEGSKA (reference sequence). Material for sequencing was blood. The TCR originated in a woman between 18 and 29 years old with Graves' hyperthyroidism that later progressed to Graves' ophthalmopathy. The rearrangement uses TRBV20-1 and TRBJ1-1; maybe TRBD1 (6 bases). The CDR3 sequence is CSARMGGLDTEAFF. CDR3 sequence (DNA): TGCAGTGCTAGAATGGGGGGCTTGGACACTGAAGCTTTCTTT.